What follows describes a single T cell receptor (beta chain). The specificity of this receptor is unknown. Per-base qualities were not stored, and no clone one base away is much larger. Receptors were amplified or captured by RT-PCR. The run used an Illumina HiSeq 2500. The public sequencing data were trimmed at Q25 with fastp and processed into clonotypes with MiXCR by TCRdb, which kept only in-frame beta chains. Each CDR3 protein appears once, grouped with its most common genes and DNA. Across this sample there are 650,000 to 700,000 distinct CDR3 sequences, with 15% to 19% seen only once. The top ten clones comprise 11% of the sample. These data belong to a study of response to subunit inactivated influenza vaccine (dated by TCRdb to 2016 to 2018). Regarding the complete study: To follow how T cells responded to a trivalent subunit inactivated influenza vaccine, the researchers relied on deep quantitative profiling of the T cell receptor repertoire. On the study overall, not on this receptor specifically: The authors proposed that each seasonal influenza vaccination may bring in only a limited number of new T cells.

The sequencing here drew on PBMCs from blood, taken 12 days after vaccination. The sequence derives from a man aged 50 to 59 who received an inactivated influenza vaccine. Donor details come from another sample of the same person, matched by shared clones.

The CDR3 loop reads CASSQSSQGTQYF. The DNA sequence reads TGTGCCAGCAGCCAATCATCTCAGGGGACCCAGTACTTC. The rearranged chain carries TRBV16 and TRBJ2-5, with TRBD1 perhaps the D gene, on 5 matching bases. The CDR3 sequence holds 13 residues, the cysteine and phenylalanine included. The only DNA kept is the CDR3, 39 bases in frame from the first base. Trimming takes 0 bases from V and 7 bases from J, and the germline ends sit 9 bases apart. Via the germline V gene, CDR1 is KGHSY and CDR2 FQNENV. With all but the CDR3 taken from the reference TRBV16 and TRBJ2-5 genes, the full variable domain is: GEEVAQTPKHLVRGEGQKAKLYCAPIKGHSYVFWYQQVLKNEFKFLISFQNENVFDETGMPKERFSAKCLPNSPCSLEIQATKLEDSAVYFCASSQSSQGTQYFGPGTRLLVL.